This T cell receptor beta chain was sequenced for a study of cytomegalovirus exposure and HLA in healthy donors. Germline V CDR1 and CDR2: GTSNPN, SVGIG (reference sequence). The CDR3 length is 13 residues. With 4 bases removed from V and 3 bases from J, the gap between germline ends came to 13 bases. The PCR was carried out with 60 Vbeta primers and 13 Jbeta primers. Measured with immunoSEQ multiplex PCR; TCRdb has only the in-frame clones, and not every one. The sample consists of some 78,000 clones, roughly 80% of them appearing once. The receptor comes from a man aged 50 to 59 in good health and CMV-seropositive. The sequenced material came from PBMCs. The chain carries TRBV30 and TRBJ2-7; no reliable D call. CDR3 residues: CAWKRIALYEQYF. CDR3 bases: TGTGCCTGGAAGAGGATAGCCCTCTACGAGCAGTACTTC.